The 29 T cell receptor beta chains in this list originate from one sample, sequenced in a study of blood T cells in healthy people across ages. Primed by a sample-barcoded 5' primer and a J-beta primer mix, a second PCR proceeded for roughly 6 to 12 cycles. TCRdb reanalysed the 5' RACE reads using MiXCR and keeps one entry per CDR3 protein. The data contain hundreds of thousands of distinct CDR3 sequences, just over 55% of them singletons. Sequencing input: blood. Receptor source: a man in his forties in good health.

The chain has TRBV12-3 or TRBV12-4 and TRBJ2-1; D is ambiguous. This CDR3 comprises 13 residues. Trimming took off 4 bases at V and 5 bases at J, with 9 bases between the two ends. The CDR3 bases are TGTGCCAGCAGTTCCATACTGGACAATGAGCAGTTCTTC. Protein product: CASSSILDNEQFF.

The chain's CDR3 is CATSDRFGSGGTRPSSYNEQFF. CDR3 nucleotides: TGTGCCACCAGTGATAGGTTCGGGAGCGGGGGGACTAGACCGAGCTCCTACAATGAGCAGTTCTTC. The V and J genes are TRBV24-1 and TRBJ2-1; 9 bases agree with TRBD2. CDR3 length equals 22 residues. V shed 3 bases and J 0 bases; nucleotides not matched to a gene: 20. CDR1 is KGHDR and CDR2 is SFDVKD in the germline V gene.

The chain is built from TRBV9 and TRBJ2-7, with D perhaps TRBD1 or TRBD2 (5 bases each). Between the trimmed V and J ends, which lost 4 bases and 2 bases, there was a span of 13 bases. The CDR3 sequence is 14 residues long. Germline CDR1 is SGDLS and CDR2 is YYNGEE. The CDR3 region has the DNA TGTGCCAGCAGCTCACGGGACCCCACCTACGAGCAGTACTTC. Translation gives CASSSRDPTYEQYF.

This clonotype was counted only a few times. The chain joins TRBV29-1 to TRBJ2-5; D gene unclear. Germline CDR1 SQVTM, CDR2 ANQGSEA. The germline V and J ends were trimmed by 1 base and 2 bases, with 5 bases remaining between them. The CDR3 is 12 amino acids. CDR3 amino acids: CSVEVRQETQYF. The CDR3 nucleotides read TGCAGCGTTGAAGTCAGGCAAGAGACCCAGTACTTC.

The rearrangement uses TRBV29-1 and TRBJ1-2; tentative D call: TRBD1 (6 bases). The germline V gene encodes CDR1 SQVTM and CDR2 ANQGSEA. The CDR3 consists of 12 residues. The ends were cut back, 6 bases at V and 6 bases at J, with 14 bases in the middle. CDR3 protein: CSVQRGGHGYTF. The CDR3 DNA follows: TGCAGCGTCCAACGGGGGGGCCATGGCTACACCTTC.

CDR3 in DNA: TGTGCCAGCATGGGCAGGGGATATGCTGAGCAGTTCTTC. Translation: CASMGRGYAEQFF. The gene calls are TRBV28 and TRBJ2-1, with D possibly being TRBD1 (6 bases). The CDR3 has 13 amino acids. In germline, CDR1 is MDHEN, CDR2 SYDVKM. With 7 bases removed from V and 9 bases from J, the gap between germline ends came to 16 bases.

The genes are TRBV20-1 and TRBJ2-7; 13 nucleotides line up with TRBD2. The CDR3 runs to 16 residues. Germline CDR1 DFQATT, CDR2 SNEGSKA (reference sequence). Germline trimming cut 1 base from V and 7 bases from J; bases unmatched to any gene: 10. Here the CDR3 DNA reads TGCAGTGCTAGAGCACTAGCGGGAGGGCCCATGGGTGAGCAGTACTTC. Its protein product is CSARALAGGPMGEQYF.

Written as DNA, the CDR3 is TGTGCCAGCAGGCCTTCAGGGGGGGGCACTGAAGCTTTCTTT. This sequence encodes CASRPSGGGTEAFF. V and J are TRBV6-5 and TRBJ1-1, with 7 nucleotides matching TRBD1. The CDR3 consists of 14 residues. The trim removed 6 bases at V and 4 bases at J, leaving 8 bases unmatched. Germline V lookup: CDR1 MNHEY, CDR2 SVGAGI.

The V gene is TRBV14, the J gene TRBJ1-2, with D unclear. The ends were cut back, 4 bases at V and 3 bases at J, with 18 bases in the middle. This CDR3 contains 16 residues. The germline V gene encodes CDR1 SGHDN and CDR2 FVKESK. CDR3 sequence reads: CASSRDRPGLYYGYTF. CDR3 nucleotide sequence: TGTGCCAGCAGCCGCGACCGCCCCGGCCTATACTATGGCTACACCTTC. The variable domain in full, completed from reference TRBV14 and TRBJ1-2, reads EAGVTQFPSHSVIEKGQTVTLRCDPISGHDNLYWYRRVMGKEIKFLLHFVKESKQDESGMPNNRFLAERTGGTYSTLKVQPAELEDSGVYFCASSRDRPGLYYGYTFGSGTRLTVV.

A word on this clonotype: Compared with germline, one end of the junction differs, possibly owing to a read error. The chain uses TRBV7-8 and TRBJ2-5, with TRBD2 as a possible D gene (5 bases). The germline V gene has CDR1 SGHVS and CDR2 FQNEAQ. The CDR3 length is 13 residues. The CDR3 is CAISLARTETQYF. In nucleotides, the CDR3 is TGTGCCATCAGCCTAGCAAGGACAGAGACCCAGTACTTC.

This clonotype has more than one count but fewer than ten. V is TRBV4-3 and J is TRBJ2-5, with TRBD1 identical over 7 bases. V was clipped by 0 bases and J by 5 bases; unmatched bases: 12. This CDR3 has 17 amino acids. The germline V gene has CDR1 LGHNA and CDR2 YSLEER. Here the CDR3 DNA reads TGCGCCAGCAGCCAAGATGGCCACTTGACAGGGAAGGAGACCCAGTACTTC. It yields the protein CASSQDGHLTGKETQYF.

This clonotype was seen a handful of times. The CDR3 nucleotides are TGTGCCACCAGTGAGACAGGGGGCACAGATACGCAGTATTTT. Amino acid sequence: CATSETGGTDTQYF. The chain uses TRBV24-1 and TRBJ2-3, with 8 bases that match TRBD1. The CDR3 consists of 14 residues. Germline V gene sequence: CDR1 KGHDR, CDR2 SFDVKD. V gave up 4 bases and J gave up 1 base; unmatched junction bases: 0.

The rearrangement joins TRBV7-2 to TRBJ2-1; 7 bases are a match to TRBD1. Germline V gene sequence: CDR1 SGHTA, CDR2 FQGNSA. V shed 1 base, J shed 5 bases, and the junction held 5 bases outside the gene matches. The CDR3 is 15 residues long. Here the CDR3 reads CASSLGDRGDNEQFF. The CDR3 DNA is TGTGCCAGCAGCTTAGGGGACAGAGGAGACAATGAGCAGTTCTTC.

Turning to this clonotype: Germline and junction disagree at one end, which may indicate a read error. The V gene is TRBV12-3 or TRBV12-4, the J gene TRBJ2-7; D gene unclear. The CDR3 is made up of 12 amino acids. The DNA for the CDR3 is TGCGCCAGCAGTCCCAGAACCAATGAGCAGTACTTC. Protein sequence: CASSPRTNEQYF.

The chain is built from TRBV18 and TRBJ2-4; D is possibly TRBD2 (5 bases). The J call may not be correct, given that the DNA end is closer to TRBJ2-7. CDR3 length equals 17 residues. Germline V lookup: CDR1 KGHSH, CDR2 LQKENI. CDR3 nucleotides: TGTGCCAGCTCACCACCCGGTCGACCCAACCGGGGTTACGAGCAGTACTTC. Translated, it gives CASSPPGRPNRGYEQYF.

The chain employs TRBV3-1 and TRBJ2-3; TRBD2 aligns across 13 bases. Trimming at V came to 2 bases and at J to 1 base, leaving 3 bases not matched to a gene. Germline V gives CDR1 LGHDT, CDR2 YNNKEL (reference sequence). The CDR3 covers 17 residues. In DNA, the CDR3 is TGTGCCAGCAGCCAATTCGGGACTAGCGGGGGCACAGATACGCAGTATTTT. Its protein product is CASSQFGTSGGTDTQYF.

The chain combines TRBV27 with TRBJ1-1; D is perhaps TRBD1 (5 bases). The V gene lost 0 bases and the J gene lost 1 base, with 6 bases spanning the gap. This CDR3 is built from 14 residues. CDR1 is MNHEY and CDR2 is SMNVEV in the germline V gene (reference sequence). The CDR3 nucleotides read TGTGCCAGCAGTTTATCGGGACCGAACACTGAAGCTTTCTTT. Translated: CASSLSGPNTEAFF.

This clonotype showed up just once. The chain is built from TRBV7-6 and TRBJ2-1; 8 nucleotides line up with TRBD2. This CDR3 contains 16 residues. Germline CDR1 reads SGHVS; CDR2 reads FNYEAQ. V was pared by 4 bases and J by 4 bases, with 9 bases of the junction left unmatched. CDR3 residues: CASSSGSAGGYNEQFF. DNA of the CDR3: TGTGCCAGCAGCTCGGGATCGGCGGGAGGTTACAATGAGCAGTTCTTC. The full variable domain, completed using reference TRBV7-6 and TRBJ2-1, is GAGVSQSPRYKVTKRGQDVALRCDPISGHVSLYWYRQALGQGPEFLTYFNYEAQQDKSGLPNDRFSAERPEGSISTLTIQRTEQRDSAMYRCASSSGSAGGYNEQFFGPGTRLTVL.

This clonotype was detected only once. The CDR3 loop reads CASSTSGGDYGYTF. The CDR3 DNA sequence: TGCGCCAGCAGCACCTCAGGGGGCGACTATGGCTACACCTTC. The chain joins TRBV5-1 to TRBJ1-2; 8 nucleotides align to TRBD1. Trimming at V came to 4 bases and at J to 3 bases, leaving 5 bases not matched to a gene. The CDR3 runs to 14 residues. From germline, CDR1 is SGHRS and CDR2 YFSETQ.

This clonotype showed up just once. This rearrangement joins TRBV14 to TRBJ2-7, with D possibly matching TRBD2 (5 bases). The CDR3 extends over 15 amino acids. V was clipped by 2 bases and J by 2 bases, with 13 bases between them. The germline V gene has CDR1 SGHDN and CDR2 FVKESK. This CDR3 is CASSQRTGIAYEQYF. CDR3 DNA: TGTGCCAGCAGCCAAAGGACGGGAATCGCCTACGAGCAGTACTTC.

This clonotype turned up a few times. J is TRBJ2-6 and V is TRBV5-8; no clear D. The germline V gene encodes CDR1 SGHTS and CDR2 YDEGEE. The CDR3 is made up of 13 amino acids. The ends were cut back, 6 bases at V and 2 bases at J, with 6 bases in the middle. The CDR3 sequence is CASNWAGANVLTF. In DNA form, the CDR3 reads TGTGCCAGCAACTGGGCTGGGGCCAACGTCCTGACTTTC.

In its sample, this clonotype was seen a few times. This rearrangement joins TRBV28 to TRBJ1-2; 9 bases are a match to TRBD1. The CDR3 is 15 residues long. The germline CDR1 and CDR2 sequences are MDHEN and SYDVKM. The V gene end was trimmed by 5 bases and the J gene end by 8 bases; junction bases not matched to a gene: 12. CDR3 sequence: CASSPYRGLGGGYTF. CDR3 bases: TGTGCCAGCAGTCCTTACAGGGGGCTCGGCGGCGGCTACACCTTC.

This rearrangement joins TRBV14 to TRBJ1-1; D gene unclear. The CDR3 runs to 15 residues. V was pared by 0 bases and J by 4 bases, with 12 bases between. Germline V gene lookup returns CDR1 SGHDN and CDR2 FVKESK. The CDR3 loop is CASSQELGIGTEAFF. DNA of the CDR3: TGTGCCAGCAGCCAAGAACTGGGGATCGGCACTGAAGCTTTCTTT.

The rearrangement joins TRBV6-4 to TRBJ2-1, with 7 nucleotides matching TRBD2. The CDR3 spans 16 residues. Germline V gene sequence: CDR1 MRHNA, CDR2 SNTAGT. The ends lost 0 bases at V and 6 bases at J; junction bases unmatched: 8. CDR3 region: CASSDSSSGTANEQFF. The CDR3 region has the DNA TGTGCCAGCAGTGACTCGTCCAGCGGGACCGCCAATGAGCAGTTCTTC.

The V and J genes are TRBV7-3 and TRBJ1-2, with unresolved D. CDR1 and CDR2 (germline): SGHTA, FQGTGA. V dropped 0 bases and J dropped 3 bases, with 8 bases sitting between them. The CDR3 covers 14 residues. CDR3 sequence: CASSLTPGDYGYTF. For the CDR3, the DNA is TGTGCCAGCAGCTTAACTCCGGGAGACTATGGCTACACCTTC. The entire variable domain, with the rest obtained from reference TRBV7-3 and TRBJ1-2, is as follows: GAGVSQTPSNKVTEKGKYVELRCDPISGHTALYWYRQSLGQGPEFLIYFQGTGAADDSGLPNDRFFAVRPEGSVSTLKIQRTERGDSAVYLCASSLTPGDYGYTFGSGTRLTVV.

This rearrangement joins TRBV24-1 to TRBJ2-1; D is unresolved. The CDR3 is 13 amino acids. Trimming removed 5 bases at V and 8 bases at J, with 12 bases between. Germline V gene lookup returns CDR1 KGHDR and CDR2 SFDVKD. CDR3 in DNA: TGTGCCACCAGTGGGGATCTTAGGGATGAGCAGTTCTTC. As protein: CATSGDLRDEQFF.

This clonotype has more than one count but fewer than ten. The chain uses TRBV5-1 and TRBJ2-4, with 8 bases that match TRBD2. The J call may be in error: the DNA end matches TRBJ2-5 better. In germline, CDR1 is SGHRS, CDR2 YFSETQ. This CDR3 is 14 amino acids long. Here the CDR3 DNA reads TGCGCCAGCAGCTTGGTGCGGGGGGAGGAGACCCAGTACTTC. Its translation: CASSLVRGEETQYF.

J is TRBJ2-5 and V is TRBV27; 7 bases match TRBD2. V lost 5 bases and J lost 4; bases outside the gene matches: 7. Germline CDR1 reads MNHEY; CDR2 reads SMNVEV (reference sequence). This CDR3 comprises 14 residues. The CDR3 region is CASSPLGEGETQYF. The CDR3 DNA is TGTGCCAGCAGTCCATTGGGGGAGGGAGAGACCCAGTACTTC.

This clonotype was seen only a few times. The chain joins TRBV4-2 to TRBJ2-6; tentative D call: TRBD1 (5 bases). Germline loops: CDR1 LGHNA, CDR2 YNFKEQ. The CDR3 is made up of 16 amino acids. V lost 1 base, J lost 0 bases, and 7 bases lay in between. For the CDR3, the DNA is TGTGCCAGCAGCCAAGTAGGGGTCTCTGGGGCCAACGTCCTGACTTTC. This gives the protein CASSQVGVSGANVLTF.